This T cell receptor beta chain was found in a study of blood T cells in healthy people across ages. V lost 5 bases and J 5 bases, leaving 10 bases between the germline ends. Per the germline V gene, CDR1 is SEHNR and CDR2 is FQNEAQ (reference sequence). The CDR3 has 13 amino acids. Using a J-beta primer mix together with a sample-barcoded 5' primer, a second PCR was run for about 6 to 11 cycles. A single record per CDR3 protein comes from TCRdb applying MiXCR to the 5' RACE reads. The data hold 1,500,000 or so distinct CDR3 sequences, with approximately 42% observed a single time. Overall study findings and caveats: TCR beta diversity tracked closely with naive T cell percentage. The long-lived group displayed more naive CD4+ cells, plus higher diversity, than the aged donors did. Because donor CMV status was unknown, expanded clonotype changes were possibly confounded.

This clonotype was recorded a few times. The antigen remains undetermined. This rearrangement joins TRBV7-9 to TRBJ2-4; D is ambiguous. The TCR was taken from a woman between 18 and 30 years old in good health. The material sequenced was blood. This chain's CDR3 is CASSPKTENIQYF. The CDR3 DNA is TGTGCCAGCAGCCCGAAGACCGAAAACATTCAGTACTTC.